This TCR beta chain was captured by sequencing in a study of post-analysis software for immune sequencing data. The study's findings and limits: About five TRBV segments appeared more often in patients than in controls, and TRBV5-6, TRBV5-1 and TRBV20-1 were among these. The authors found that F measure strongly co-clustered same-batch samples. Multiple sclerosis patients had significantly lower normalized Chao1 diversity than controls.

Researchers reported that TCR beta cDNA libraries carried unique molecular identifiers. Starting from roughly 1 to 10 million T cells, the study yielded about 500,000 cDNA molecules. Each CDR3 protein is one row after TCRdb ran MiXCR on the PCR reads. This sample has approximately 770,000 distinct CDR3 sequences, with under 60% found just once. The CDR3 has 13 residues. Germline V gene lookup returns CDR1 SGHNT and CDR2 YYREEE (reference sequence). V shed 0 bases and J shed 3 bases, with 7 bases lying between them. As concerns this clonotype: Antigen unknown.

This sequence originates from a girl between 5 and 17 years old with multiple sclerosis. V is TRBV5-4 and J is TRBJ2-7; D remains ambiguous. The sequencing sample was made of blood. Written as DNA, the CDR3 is TGTGCCAGCAGCTTGGGGCCCGACTACGAGCAGTACTTC. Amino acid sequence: CASSLGPDYEQYF.